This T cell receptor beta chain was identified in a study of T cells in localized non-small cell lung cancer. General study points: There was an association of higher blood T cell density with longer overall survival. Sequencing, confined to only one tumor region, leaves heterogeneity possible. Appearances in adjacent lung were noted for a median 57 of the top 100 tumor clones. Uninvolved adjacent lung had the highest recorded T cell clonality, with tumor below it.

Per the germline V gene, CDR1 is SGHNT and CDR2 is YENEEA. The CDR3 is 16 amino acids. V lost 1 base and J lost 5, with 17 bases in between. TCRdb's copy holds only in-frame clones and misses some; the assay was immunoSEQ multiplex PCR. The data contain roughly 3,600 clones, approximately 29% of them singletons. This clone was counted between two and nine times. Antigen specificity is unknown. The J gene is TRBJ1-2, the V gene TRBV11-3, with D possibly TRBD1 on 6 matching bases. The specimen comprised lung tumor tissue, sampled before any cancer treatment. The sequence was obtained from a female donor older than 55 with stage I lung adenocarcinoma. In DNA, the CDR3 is TGTGCCAGCAGCTTAGTGGCGAGCGCAGGGGTTTATGGCTACACCTTC. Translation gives CASSLVASAGVYGYTF.